This T cell receptor beta chain came from a study of Graves' ophthalmopathy and Graves' hyperthyroidism. Germline V gene data show CDR1 as SGHAT and CDR2 as FQNNGV. This CDR3 comprises 16 residues. V lost 5 bases and J lost 6; bases outside the gene matches: 11. This clonotype was counted between two and nine times. Researchers took RNA transcripts and amplified TCR beta CDR3 regions from them. In the first round, RT-PCR was carried out with HTBI primers, and a multiplex PCR formed the second round. MiXCR, run by TCRdb on the multiplex PCR reads, gives a single entry per CDR3 protein. Of 400,000 to 450,000 distinct CDR3 sequences listed, under 25% are singletons. Aged 18 to 65, hyperthyroidism patients had new diagnoses of under 2 months' duration.

The genes are TRBV11-2 and TRBJ2-2, with 8 positions matching TRBD1. The sample taken for sequencing was peripheral blood. The receptor's source is a woman aged 18-29 years with stable Graves' hyperthyroidism. As DNA, the CDR3 is TGTGCCAGCAGCCCCTACCCAGGGGGCGTTGCCGGGGAGCTGTTTTTT. Its protein product is CASSPYPGGVAGELFF.